This T cell receptor beta chain was identified during a study of T cells expressing NK-cell markers. Study overall: Investigators obtained TCR beta repertoires from sorted CD3+CD56+NKG2C+, CD3+CD56+NKG2C- and CD3+CD56-NKG2C+ T cells. Study results and caveats: Dominance of the CD3+CD56-NKG2C+ fraction by these clonotypes also held in four donors.

A note on this clonotype: Its antigen is unidentified.

CDR3 length: 15 amino acids. Germline-derived CDR1 and CDR2 are DFQATT and SNEGSKA (reference sequence). Production of TCR beta cDNA relied on 5'RACE template switching with UMIs. TCRdb re-called the 5' RACE reads and catalogs CDR3 proteins one per entry, DNA excluded. Its table lists 500,000 to 700,000 distinct CDR3 sequences. The source material was blood T cells: a sorted CD56 or NKG2C T cell subset, CD4+ or CD8+ T cells, or bulk PBMC T cells (not recorded which). This sequence joins TRBV20-1 and TRBJ1-1. The sequence was obtained from a man aged 18 to 30 in good health. The CDR3 reads CSAREPGGVNTEAFF.